These T cell receptor beta chains were read from a single sample in a study of vaccination and CD4 T cells after COVID-19. TCRdb re-called the PCR reads through MiXCR, storing one row per CDR3 protein. Among roughly 9,500 distinct CDR3 sequences listed, about a third were seen once. No antigen has been identified for these receptors. The sample consisted of CD4+ T cells from blood, cultured in vitro. The receptors originated from a human donor in good health. Both conserved end residues are part of each CDR3. D genes are given only for firm matches. Size values are once, few and many counts, or a class for expanded clones, and some rows have none.

TRBV5-4	TRBD1	few	TRBJ1-6	TGTGCCAGCAGCTTGGCCACAGGGGTAACACCCCTCCACTTT	CASSLATGVTPLHF
TRBV7-9	NA	NA	TRBJ2-3	TGTGCCAGCAGCTTCGTCAGTCCTAGCACAGATACGCAGTATTTT	CASSFVSPSTDTQYF
TRBV20-1	NA	few	TRBJ2-7	TGCAGTGCTGACCCGGGGCTTCACCCCGGCGAGCAGTACTTC	CSADPGLHPGEQYF
TRBV7-3	TRBD1	NA	TRBJ2-2	TGTGCCAGCAGCTTACAGGGGGCGAACACCGGGGAGCTGTTTTTT	CASSLQGANTGELFF
TRBV12-3/TRBV12-4	NA	once	TRBJ2-1	TGTGCCAGCAGTCCCGGGCCCCTCGGGGGACAGTTCTTC	CASSPGPLGGQFF
TRBV12-3/TRBV12-4	NA	NA	TRBJ2-2	TGTGCCAGCAGCCGTTCCGGGGAGCTGTTTTTT	CASSRSGELFF
TRBV7-9	NA	NA	TRBJ1-1	TGTGCCAGCAGCCCAGGGGCGAACACTGAAGCTTTCTTT	CASSPGANTEAFF
TRBV20-1	TRBD1	few	TRBJ1-1	TGCAGTGCAAGATACCCTTGGACAGGACCTGAGAACACTGAAGCTTTCTTT	CSARYPWTGPENTEAFF
TRBV6-2/TRBV6-3	TRBD2	NA	TRBJ2-3	TGTGCCAGCAGTTCATCAAGGACTAGCGGGGATACGCAGTATTTT	CASSSSRTSGDTQYF
TRBV19	NA	few	TRBJ1-5	TGTGCCAGTAGTCCGGGGTATCAGCCCCAGCATTTT	CASSPGYQPQHF
TRBV20-1	NA	few	TRBJ2-3	TGCAGTGCTCGAGGTGGAGATACGCAGTATTTT	CSARGGDTQYF
TRBV4-3	NA	NA	TRBJ1-3	TGCGCCAGCAGCCAAGAGGCCACGGGAAACACCATATATTTT	CASSQEATGNTIYF
TRBV6-2/TRBV6-3	TRBD2	NA	TRBJ2-5	TGTGCCAGCAGTTCCTTGCTAGCGGGAAGTGAGACCCAGTACTTC	CASSSLLAGSETQYF
TRBV2	TRBD2	NA	TRBJ2-4	TGTGCCAGCAGTCCCGGGACTAGCGGGATTATTCAGTACTTC	CASSPGTSGIIQYF
TRBV7-3	NA	NA	TRBJ2-7	TGTGCCAGCAGCTTATTGGCGGGGGCTGGGGAGCAGTACTTC	CASSLLAGAGEQYF
TRBV28	NA	NA	TRBJ1-2	TGTGCCAGCGAGGTGGCAGGTGGCTACACCTTC	CASEVAGGYTF
TRBV7-3	TRBD1	NA	TRBJ2-3	TGTGCCAGCAGCGCAACAGGGGGCGGCGACCGTGTGCAGTATTTT	CASSATGGGDRVQYF
TRBV2	TRBD1	NA	TRBJ1-5	TGTGCCAGCAGTGACCGGGGACAGCAGGGTCAGCCCCAGCATTTT	CASSDRGQQGQPQHF
TRBV20-1	TRBD2	NA	TRBJ2-3	TGCAGTGCTAGACCGAAAATGCGGGAGGGCCAGACAGATACGCAGTATTTT	CSARPKMREGQTDTQYF
TRBV6-2/TRBV6-3	TRBD2	few	TRBJ2-3	TGTGCCAGCGGGGGGACTAGCGGCACAGATACGCAGTATTTT	CASGGTSGTDTQYF
TRBV30	NA	once	TRBJ2-2	TGTGCCTGGAGTCCGAACACGGGAGCCGGGGAGCTGTTTTTT	CAWSPNTGAGELFF
TRBV4-1	TRBD1	NA	TRBJ1-6	TGCGCCAGCAGCCAAGATCGACAGGGGAGTCCTGATTCACCCCTCCACTTT	CASSQDRQGSPDSPLHF
TRBV7-2	NA	few	TRBJ1-2	TGTGCCAGCAGTGGTAGGACTTATGGCTACACCTTC	CASSGRTYGYTF
TRBV20-1	TRBD2	NA	TRBJ2-1	TGCAGTGCTAGAGTAGCTAGCGGGAGTGCCTACAATGAGCAGTTCTTC	CSARVASGSAYNEQFF
TRBV6-1	TRBD1	few	TRBJ1-5	TGTGCCAGCAGGTCGGGACAGGCACTCAATCAGCCCCAGCATTTT	CASRSGQALNQPQHF
TRBV4-2	NA	NA	TRBJ1-2	TGTGCCAGCAGCCCTCGAGGAGAGGACAGCTACACCTTC	CASSPRGEDSYTF
TRBV20-1	NA	NA	TRBJ2-7	TGCAGTGCTTCTCCGGGACCGGGTAGCTACGAGCAGTACTTC	CSASPGPGSYEQYF
TRBV5-4	NA	NA	TRBJ2-6	TGTGCCAGCAGCCGACAGGACTCTGGGGCCAACGTCCTGACTTTC	CASSRQDSGANVLTF
TRBV20-1	TRBD2	NA	TRBJ2-7	TGCAGTGCTAGAGGTCGGACAGCAAGCGGGAGGGAGGAGCAGTACTTC	CSARGRTASGREEQYF
TRBV28	NA	few	TRBJ2-1	TGTGCCAGCAGTCCCGCGGGCAGCTCCTACAATGAGCAGTTCTTC	CASSPAGSSYNEQFF
TRBV11-3	TRBD2	NA	TRBJ2-1	TGTGCCAGCAGCTTAGGTAGCGGGGGCCGCAATGAGCAGTTCTTC	CASSLGSGGRNEQFF
TRBV7-8	TRBD1	NA	TRBJ2-7	TGTGCCAGCAGCGGGACAGGGAACCCCCTTCGCGAGCAGTACTTC	CASSGTGNPLREQYF
TRBV11-1	TRBD1	NA	TRBJ2-7	TGTGCCAGCAGCACGGACAGGGACGAGCAGTACTTC	CASSTDRDEQYF
TRBV6-1	NA	NA	TRBJ2-2	TGTGCCAGCAGTCGACCTGGGGGAGACCTCTTAACCGGGGAGCTGTTTTTT	CASSRPGGDLLTGELFF
TRBV6-4	NA	NA	TRBJ2-7	TGTGCCAGCAGTGGAACTTTAAGGCAGGCAGTCTACGAGCAGTACTTC	CASSGTLRQAVYEQYF
TRBV5-4	TRBD2	NA	TRBJ2-3	TGTGCCAGCAGCGCATCCCGGGAGGGGTTCGCAGATACGCAGTATTTT	CASSASREGFADTQYF
TRBV11-2	TRBD1	few	TRBJ2-7	TGTGCCAGCAGCTTAGGGGACAGGGTCTACGAGCAGTACTTC	CASSLGDRVYEQYF
TRBV20-1	NA	NA	TRBJ2-6	TGCAGTGCTACGGGATTTGCTGGGGCCAACGTCCTGACTTTC	CSATGFAGANVLTF
TRBV2	TRBD1	NA	TRBJ2-7	TGTGCCAGCAGCCGGGACAGAGTCTACGAGCAGTACTTC	CASSRDRVYEQYF
TRBV24-1	TRBD1	few	TRBJ2-5	TGTGCCACCAGTTCGGCAGGGGGATCGGTGGAGACCCAGTACTTC	CATSSAGGSVETQYF
TRBV30	NA	NA	TRBJ2-3	TGTGCCTGGAGTGGGATGTCTAGGGATACGCAGTATTTT	CAWSGMSRDTQYF